Below are 30 T cell receptor beta chains sequenced from a single sample in a study of spatial heterogeneity in lung cancer. The study, taken as a whole, reports: In tumors, expanded intratumoral alpha and beta TCR counts tracked mutation counts.

TCRdb reprocessed the 5' RACE reads with MiXCR, giving one entry per CDR3 protein. The table has 20,000 to 30,000 distinct CDR3 sequences, roughly 9% seen once; the top ten hold 7% to 9%. These TCRs are of unknown antigen specificity. The time point: sample taken at primary tumor resection. The sequences come from lung tumor tissue, collected at surgery. The receptors stem from a male donor with early-stage non-small cell lung cancer.

The V gene is TRBV4-1, the J gene TRBJ2-5, with D possibly being TRBD2 (5 bases). The CDR3 sequence is 17 residues long. Per germline, CDR1 MGHRA and CDR2 YSYEKL. The V end lost 4 bases, the J end lost 6 bases, and 24 bases lay between the germline ends. CDR3 nucleotides: TGCGCCAGCAGCCCAAGAGTGTCGGCAGCGGTTGAGAAGACCCAGTACTTC. It specifies CASSPRVSAAVEKTQYF.

The gene calls are TRBV5-6 and TRBJ2-5, with D possibly being TRBD2 (5 bases). The germline CDR1 and CDR2 sequences are SGHDT and YYEEEE. The V gene lost 4 bases and the J gene lost 1 base, with 14 bases spanning the gap. The CDR3 runs to 15 residues. CDR3 loop: CASSPRPGVQETQYF. The CDR3 DNA is TGTGCCAGCAGCCCTCGGCCCGGGGTCCAAGAGACCCAGTACTTC.

This clonotype turned up a few times. V gene TRBV7-2 combines with J gene TRBJ2-5; maybe TRBD2 (6 bases). Trimming shortened V by 5 bases and J by 5 bases, and 18 bases separated the two germline ends. This CDR3 has 15 residues. CDR1 and CDR2 from the germline V gene are SGHTA and FQGNSA. DNA of the CDR3: TGTGCCAGCAGCCCGGGGGTACACGAGGGCGAGACCCAGTACTTC. This codes for CASSPGVHEGETQYF.

This clonotype came up many times. V gene TRBV7-3 combines with J gene TRBJ2-3; 7 bases agree with TRBD1. The V gene end was trimmed by 5 bases and the J gene end by 1 base; junction bases not matched to a gene: 6. The CDR3 covers 15 residues. Germline CDR1 is SGHTA and CDR2 is FQGTGA. The CDR3 nucleotides read TGTGCCAGCAGCCCTACAGGGGTCGGCACAGATACGCAGTATTTT. This sequence encodes CASSPTGVGTDTQYF.

In its sample, this clonotype ranks as medium-sized. This chain joins TRBV28 and TRBJ2-3, with D maybe TRBD1 (5 bases). V was trimmed by 4 bases and J by 1 base, leaving 15 bases between them. Germline values: CDR1 MDHEN, CDR2 SYDVKM. The CDR3 totals 16 residues. The DNA of the CDR3 is TGTGCCAGCAGTTCCCCTCAGGGCGTGGGCACAGATACGCAGTATTTT. Its protein is CASSSPQGVGTDTQYF.

V usage is TRBV5-1 and J usage is TRBJ2-3; TRBD2 matches at 12 bases. With V trimmed by 4 bases and J by 5 bases, 11 bases remained unmatched. In germline, CDR1 is SGHRS, CDR2 YFSETQ. The CDR3 covers 17 residues. In DNA form, the CDR3 reads TGCGCCAGCAGCCGTGGCCCTAGCGGGAGGGCCGAAGATACGCAGTATTTT. This sequence encodes CASSRGPSGRAEDTQYF. The full variable domain, in which reference TRBV5-1 and TRBJ2-3 provide the parts outside the CDR3, is KAGVTQTPRYLIKTRGQQVTLSCSPISGHRSVSWYQQTPGQGLQFLFEYFSETQRNKGNFPGRFSGRQFSNSRSEMNVSTLELGDSALYLCASSRGPSGRAEDTQYFGPGTRLTVL.

This clonotype was recorded at least ten times. CDR3 DNA: TGTGCCAGCAGCCCAGAGCTTGGTGGGAATGAGCAGTTCTTC. Translating gives CASSPELGGNEQFF. The rearrangement joins TRBV11-2 to TRBJ2-1; D is uncertain. This CDR3 is 14 amino acids long. Germline-derived CDR1 and CDR2 are SGHAT and FQNNGV. Trimming removed 5 bases from V and 7 bases from J, with 15 bases in between.

This clonotype was observed many times. The genes are TRBV27 and TRBJ1-2, with 7 bases matching TRBD1. V gave up 6 bases and J gave up 4 bases; unmatched junction bases: 5. The CDR3 has 13 residues. Germline-derived CDR1 and CDR2 are MNHEY and SMNVEV (reference sequence). CDR3 DNA: TGTGCCAGCAGCCCCCAGGGGGTCTATGGCTACACCTTC. Amino acids: CASSPQGVYGYTF.

The sample holds many counts of this clonotype. The chain links TRBV7-6 to TRBJ2-7; D gene unclear. The CDR3 covers 13 residues. V lost 5 bases, J lost 7 bases, and 15 bases lay in between. Germline assignment: CDR1 SGHVS and CDR2 FNYEAQ. The CDR3 bases are TGTGCCAGCAGCATCAGCTGGCGCGTTGAGCAGTACTTC. Residues: CASSISWRVEQYF.

The V and J genes are TRBV6-5 and TRBJ1-1, with D uncertain. This CDR3 has 13 amino acids. V dropped 2 bases and J dropped 5 bases, with 9 bases sitting between them. The germline gives CDR1 MNHEY, CDR2 SVGAGI. CDR3 nucleotide sequence: TGTGCCAGCAGTTACGCGTATAAGACTGAAGCTTTCTTT. Amino acids: CASSYAYKTEAFF.

This clonotype has at least ten counts. The rearrangement uses TRBV12-3 or TRBV12-4 and TRBJ1-5, with a weak D call TRBD1 (5 bases). Trimming shortened V by 4 bases and J by 3 bases, and 10 bases separated the two germline ends. This CDR3 contains 14 residues. CDR3 in amino acids: CASSWPGPNQPQHF. The DNA of the CDR3 is TGTGCCAGCAGTTGGCCGGGGCCCAATCAGCCCCAGCATTTT.

The chain carries TRBV5-1 and TRBJ2-1; weak D call: TRBD2 (7 bases). The CDR3 covers 15 residues. Germline CDR1 and CDR2: SGHRS and YFSETQ. The germline V and J ends were trimmed by 5 bases and 9 bases, with 21 bases remaining between them. As DNA, the CDR3 is TGCGCCAGCAGGCAACAGGGAGGGAGCGAGGGTGAGCAGTTCTTC. It translates to CASRQQGGSEGEQFF. Drawing the rest from reference TRBV5-1 and TRBJ2-1, the complete variable domain is KAGVTQTPRYLIKTRGQQVTLSCSPISGHRSVSWYQQTPGQGLQFLFEYFSETQRNKGNFPGRFSGRQFSNSRSEMNVSTLELGDSALYLCASRQQGGSEGEQFFGPGTRLTVL.

Only a few counts were recorded for this clonotype. The V call is TRBV7-9, the J call TRBJ1-2, with TRBD1 matching over 7 bases. V gave up 0 bases and J gave up 4 bases; unmatched junction bases: 2. CDR3 length: 14 residues. CDR1 and CDR2 (germline): SEHNR, FQNEAQ (reference sequence). CDR3 DNA sequence: TGTGCCAGCAGCTTAGCGGCAGGGGGCTATGGCTACACCTTC. Amino acid sequence: CASSLAAGGYGYTF.

This clonotype was counted ten times or more. The rearrangement joins TRBV6-2 or TRBV6-3 to TRBJ2-1; D not certain. Trimming cost V 6 bases and J 8 bases, with 8 bases left between them. There are 11 residues in the CDR3. Germline CDR1 MNHEY, CDR2 SVGEGT. The CDR3 DNA reads TGTGCCAGCAGCCCGTACGATGAGCAGTTCTTC. Translation gives CASSPYDEQFF.

This clonotype was seen ten or more times. The chain recombines TRBV3-1 with TRBJ1-1; D may be TRBD1 (6 bases). Trimming took off 1 base at V and 3 bases at J, with 15 bases between the two ends. CDR3 length: 16 residues. Looked up from germline, CDR1 is LGHDT and CDR2 is YNNKEL (reference sequence). This CDR3 is CASSQGGGGRDTEAFF. CDR3 in DNA: TGTGCCAGCAGCCAAGGGGGCGGGGGCAGGGACACTGAAGCTTTCTTT.

V gene TRBV28 combines with J gene TRBJ1-1; D is perhaps TRBD1 (5 bases). CDR3 length equals 16 residues. Germline CDR1 MDHEN, CDR2 SYDVKM. V lost 3 bases to trimming and J lost 0 bases, with 14 bases between them. The CDR3 DNA is TGTGCCAGCAGTTTGGGGACCACCGGAGTGAACACTGAAGCTTTCTTT. It specifies CASSLGTTGVNTEAFF.

J is TRBJ2-2 and V is TRBV7-8; the D gene is possibly TRBD2 (5 bases). The V gene lost 4 bases and the J gene lost 3 bases, with 12 bases spanning the gap. The germline CDR1 and CDR2 sequences are SGHVS and FQNEAQ. The CDR3 sequence is 15 residues long. CDR3 sequence (DNA): TGTGCCAGCAGCTCGAGAAAGGGAGACACCGGGGAGCTGTTTTTT. It specifies CASSSRKGDTGELFF. Based on the CDR3 plus reference TRBV7-8 and TRBJ2-2, the full variable domain is GAGVSQSPRYKVAKRGQDVALRCDPISGHVSLFWYQQALGQGPEFLTYFQNEAQLDKSGLPSDRFFAERPEGSVSTLKIQRTQQEDSAVYLCASSSRKGDTGELFFGEGSRLTVL.

The chain carries TRBV3-1 and TRBJ2-1; 12 bases fit TRBD2. V was pared by 1 base and J by 9 bases, with 4 bases of the junction left unmatched. The CDR3 length is 15 residues. Germline V gene data show CDR1 as LGHDT and CDR2 as YNNKEL (reference sequence). The CDR3 loop is CASSQASGRAGEQFF. In DNA, the CDR3 is TGTGCCAGCAGCCAAGCTAGCGGGAGGGCAGGTGAGCAGTTCTTC.

This clonotype has ten or more counts. The chain couples TRBV28 to TRBJ2-7, with TRBD2 identical over 7 bases. The CDR3 totals 20 residues. After removal of 5 bases from V and 3 bases from J, the junction contained 25 bases not matched to a gene. Germline values: CDR1 MDHEN, CDR2 SYDVKM. The CDR3 is CASSELGLRERQGAGYEQYF. In DNA, the CDR3 is TGTGCCAGCAGTGAGCTAGGTCTGCGGGAGCGCCAAGGGGCTGGCTACGAGCAGTACTTC.

The chain employs TRBV2 and TRBJ2-1, with 9 bases matching TRBD1. The ends lost 6 bases at V and 7 bases at J; junction bases unmatched: 10. Germline CDR1 is SNHLY and CDR2 is FYNNEI. This CDR3 comprises 15 residues. The CDR3 region is CASRVTGTGRNEQFF. CDR3 nucleotides: TGTGCCAGCAGAGTAACCGGGACAGGGAGGAATGAGCAGTTCTTC.

This clonotype was counted ten times or more. The genes are TRBV7-8 and TRBJ1-1; 9 nucleotides align to TRBD1. V trimming: 4 bases; J trimming: 4 bases; junction bases outside the gene matches: 10. The CDR3 is 16 residues long. Germline CDR1 and CDR2: SGHVS and FQNEAQ. The CDR3 sequence is CASSSSDRGWSTEAFF. Here the CDR3 DNA reads TGTGCCAGCAGCTCATCTGACAGGGGGTGGAGCACTGAAGCTTTCTTT. The full variable domain, with the rest looked up from reference TRBV7-8 and TRBJ1-1, is GAGVSQSPRYKVAKRGQDVALRCDPISGHVSLFWYQQALGQGPEFLTYFQNEAQLDKSGLPSDRFFAERPEGSVSTLKIQRTQQEDSAVYLCASSSSDRGWSTEAFFGQGTRLTVV.

This clonotype was observed a few times. The chain combines TRBV20-1 with TRBJ1-5, with D perhaps matching TRBD1 (5 bases). V lost 1 base to trimming and J lost 9 bases, with 22 bases between them. The CDR3 extends over 16 amino acids. Germline loops: CDR1 DFQATT, CDR2 SNEGSKA (reference sequence). In DNA form, the CDR3 reads TGCAGTGCTAGAGGGCCGCCTAGGGGTTCCCTTAGGCCCCAGCATTTT. Amino acid sequence: CSARGPPRGSLRPQHF.

This clonotype was observed at least ten times. The chain combines TRBV2 with TRBJ2-7; tentatively, D is TRBD1 (6 bases). The length of the CDR3 is 15 residues. V was cut by 4 bases and J by 0 bases, with 13 bases left in between. The germline V gene has CDR1 SNHLY and CDR2 FYNNEI. The CDR3 DNA reads TGTGCCAGCAGTGGGGGGCGGGCTCGCTCCTACGAGCAGTACTTC. The encoded protein is CASSGGRARSYEQYF.

This clonotype was seen ten or more times. The rearrangement joins TRBV10-3 to TRBJ1-6; D unclear. CDR3 length: 15 residues. Trimming removed 6 bases from V and 2 bases from J, with 11 bases in between. The V gene's germline CDR1 is ENHRY and CDR2 SYGVKD. CDR3 loop: CAIREAGAYNSPLHF. CDR3 bases: TGTGCCATCAGGGAAGCGGGAGCCTATAATTCACCCCTCCACTTT.

This clonotype has a handful of counts. The chain carries TRBV28 and TRBJ1-1; unclear D gene. The CDR3 sequence is 15 residues long. Between the trimmed V and J ends, which lost 6 bases and 1 base, there was a span of 15 bases. Germline lookup yields CDR1 MDHEN and CDR2 SYDVKM. CDR3 DNA sequence: TGTGCCAGCAGCCCTTGGACGGCAGAGAACACTGAAGCTTTCTTT. Translation gives CASSPWTAENTEAFF.

This clonotype was counted many times. The V and J genes are TRBV7-9 and TRBJ2-6, with TRBD1 matching over 9 bases. This CDR3 is built from 19 residues. Germline V lookup: CDR1 SEHNR, CDR2 FQNEAQ (reference sequence). V gave up 5 bases and J gave up 4 bases; unmatched junction bases: 15. CDR3 in DNA: TGTGCCAGCAGCCCTATTCCGGGACAGGGAGTATCGGGGGCCAACGTCCTGACTTTC. It encodes CASSPIPGQGVSGANVLTF.

Many counts were recorded for this clonotype. The J gene is TRBJ2-2, the V gene TRBV7-3; tentatively, D is TRBD1 or TRBD2 (5 bases each). V was cut by 6 bases and J by 7 bases, with 15 bases left in between. The CDR3 runs 14 residues. Germline V CDR1 and CDR2: SGHTA, FQGTGA. As DNA, the CDR3 is TGTGCCAGCAGGCCCCTGGGGGAAATCGGGGAGCTGTTTTTT. Its translation is CASRPLGEIGELFF. Complete variable domain (other parts from reference TRBV7-3 and TRBJ2-2): GAGVSQTPSNKVTEKGKYVELRCDPISGHTALYWYRQSLGQGPEFLIYFQGTGAADDSGLPNDRFFAVRPEGSVSTLKIQRTERGDSAVYLCASRPLGEIGELFFGEGSRLTVL.

This clonotype was found many times. V usage is TRBV15 and J usage is TRBJ2-3; D not resolved. Germline V gene lookup returns CDR1 LNHNV and CDR2 YYDKDF (reference sequence). The CDR3 is 14 amino acids. With 1 base removed from V and 7 bases from J, the gap between germline ends came to 12 bases. CDR3 coding DNA: TGTGCCACCAGCAGAGTAGGATTGGGAAATACGCAGTATTTT. Its translation: CATSRVGLGNTQYF. Looking up the rest from reference TRBV15 and TRBJ2-3 gives the full variable domain: DAMVIQNPRYQVTQFGKPVTLSCSQTLNHNVMYWYQQKSSQAPKLLFHYYDKDFNNEADTPDNFQSRRPNTSFCFLDIRSPGLGDTAMYLCATSRVGLGNTQYFGPGTRLTVL.

In this sample, this clonotype turned up many times. The chain carries TRBV7-2 and TRBJ2-5; D possibly matches TRBD1 or TRBD2 (6 bases each). The V end lost 3 bases, the J end lost 5 bases, and 16 bases lay between the germline ends. Germline V gives CDR1 SGHTA, CDR2 FQGNSA. CDR3 size: 15 residues. The CDR3 region has the DNA TGTGCCAGCAGCTTGCTTTGGGGGGCCCGGGAGACCCAGTACTTC. It yields the protein CASSLLWGARETQYF.

This clonotype turned up a few times. This sequence joins TRBV29-1 and TRBJ1-1; TRBD1 might be the D (6 bases). V was cut by 5 bases and J by 0 bases, with 10 bases left in between. CDR3 length equals 13 residues. Germline V gene sequence: CDR1 SQVTM, CDR2 ANQGSEA. The CDR3 DNA reads as TGCAGCGTTACCTACAGGGTGAACACTGAAGCTTTCTTT. It specifies CSVTYRVNTEAFF.